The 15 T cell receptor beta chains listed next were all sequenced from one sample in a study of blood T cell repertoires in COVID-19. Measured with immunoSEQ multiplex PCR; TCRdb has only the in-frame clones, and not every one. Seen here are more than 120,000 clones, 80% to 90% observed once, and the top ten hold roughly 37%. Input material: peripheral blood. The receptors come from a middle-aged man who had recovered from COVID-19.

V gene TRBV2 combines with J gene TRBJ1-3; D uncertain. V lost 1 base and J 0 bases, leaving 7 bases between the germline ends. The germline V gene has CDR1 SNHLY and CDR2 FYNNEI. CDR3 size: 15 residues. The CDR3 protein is CASSEVRSSGNTIYF. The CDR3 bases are TGTGCCAGCAGTGAAGTGCGGAGCTCTGGAAACACCATATATTTT.

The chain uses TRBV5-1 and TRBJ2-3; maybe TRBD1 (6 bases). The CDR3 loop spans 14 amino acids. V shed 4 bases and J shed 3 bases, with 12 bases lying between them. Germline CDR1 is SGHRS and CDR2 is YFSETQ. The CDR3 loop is CASSGQGSTDTQYF. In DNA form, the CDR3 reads TGCGCCAGCAGCGGTCAGGGGTCGACAGATACGCAGTATTTT.

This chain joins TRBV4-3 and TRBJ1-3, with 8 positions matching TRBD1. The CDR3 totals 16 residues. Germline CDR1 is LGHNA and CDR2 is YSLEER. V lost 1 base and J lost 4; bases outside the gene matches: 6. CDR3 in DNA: TGCGCCAGCAGCCAAGCGTCAGGGGGCGCAGGAAACACCATATATTTT. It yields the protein CASSQASGGAGNTIYF.

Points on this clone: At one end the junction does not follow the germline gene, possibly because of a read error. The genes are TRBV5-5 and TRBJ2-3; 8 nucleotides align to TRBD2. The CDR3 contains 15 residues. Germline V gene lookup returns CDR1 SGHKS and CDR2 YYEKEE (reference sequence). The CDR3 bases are TGTGCCAGCTGCTTGGGGGCGGGGGGCCTAGATACGCAGTATTTT. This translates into CASCLGAGGLDTQYF.

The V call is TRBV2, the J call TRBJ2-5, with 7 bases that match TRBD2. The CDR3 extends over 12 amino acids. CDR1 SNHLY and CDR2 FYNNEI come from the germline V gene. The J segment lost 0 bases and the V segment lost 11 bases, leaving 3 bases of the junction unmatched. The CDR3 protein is CAGRGDQETQYF. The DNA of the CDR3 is TGTGCCGGACGGGGGGACCAAGAGACCCAGTACTTC.

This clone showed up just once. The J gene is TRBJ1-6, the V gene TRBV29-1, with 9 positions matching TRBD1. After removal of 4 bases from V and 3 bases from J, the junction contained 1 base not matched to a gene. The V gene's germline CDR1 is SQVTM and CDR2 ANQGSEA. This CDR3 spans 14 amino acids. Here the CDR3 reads CSVATGGYNSPLHF. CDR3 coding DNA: TGCAGCGTTGCGACAGGGGGCTATAATTCACCCCTCCACTTT.

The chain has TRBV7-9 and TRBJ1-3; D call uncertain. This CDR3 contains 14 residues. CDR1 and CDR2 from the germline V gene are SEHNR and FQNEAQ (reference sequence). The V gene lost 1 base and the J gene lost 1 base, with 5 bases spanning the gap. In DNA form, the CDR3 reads TGTGCCAGCAGCTTAGTCGAGTCTGGAAACACCATATATTTT. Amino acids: CASSLVESGNTIYF.

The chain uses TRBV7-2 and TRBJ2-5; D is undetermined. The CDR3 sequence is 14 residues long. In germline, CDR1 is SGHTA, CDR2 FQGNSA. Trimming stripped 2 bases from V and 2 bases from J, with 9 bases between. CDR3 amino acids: CASSLSVRQETQYF. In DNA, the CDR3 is TGTGCCAGCAGCTTATCGGTACGGCAAGAGACCCAGTACTTC.

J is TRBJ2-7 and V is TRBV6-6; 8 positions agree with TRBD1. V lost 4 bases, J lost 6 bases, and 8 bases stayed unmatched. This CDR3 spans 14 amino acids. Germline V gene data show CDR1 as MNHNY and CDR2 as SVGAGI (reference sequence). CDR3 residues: CASSSTGEGFEQYF. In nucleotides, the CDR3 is TGTGCCAGCAGTTCGACAGGGGAAGGATTCGAGCAGTACTTC.

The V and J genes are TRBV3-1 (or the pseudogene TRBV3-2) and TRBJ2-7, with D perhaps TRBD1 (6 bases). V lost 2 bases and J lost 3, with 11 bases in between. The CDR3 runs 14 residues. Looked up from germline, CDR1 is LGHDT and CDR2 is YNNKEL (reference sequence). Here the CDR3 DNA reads TGTGCCAGCAGCCAACGTGGGGGCGACTACGAGCAGTACTTC. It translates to CASSQRGGDYEQYF.

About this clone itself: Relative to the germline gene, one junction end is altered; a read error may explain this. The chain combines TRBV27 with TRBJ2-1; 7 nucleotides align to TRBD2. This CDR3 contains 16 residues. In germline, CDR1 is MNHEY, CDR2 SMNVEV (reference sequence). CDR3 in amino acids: CVSSLSPSGSYNEQFF. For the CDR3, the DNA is TGTGTCAGCAGTTTATCGCCTAGCGGATCCTACAATGAGCAGTTCTTC.

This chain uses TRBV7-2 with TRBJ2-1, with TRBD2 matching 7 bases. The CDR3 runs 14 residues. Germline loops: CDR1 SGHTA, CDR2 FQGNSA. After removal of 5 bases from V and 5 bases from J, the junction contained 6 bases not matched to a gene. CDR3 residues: CASSETSYHNEQFF. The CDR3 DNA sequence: TGTGCCAGCAGCGAGACTAGCTACCACAATGAGCAGTTCTTC.

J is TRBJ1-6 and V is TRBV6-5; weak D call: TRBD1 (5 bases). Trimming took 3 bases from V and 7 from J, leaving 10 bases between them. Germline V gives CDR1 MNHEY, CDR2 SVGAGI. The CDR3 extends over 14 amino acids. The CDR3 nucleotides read TGTGCCAGCAGTTATAGCGGGGGAAATTCACCCCTCCACTTT. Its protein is CASSYSGGNSPLHF.

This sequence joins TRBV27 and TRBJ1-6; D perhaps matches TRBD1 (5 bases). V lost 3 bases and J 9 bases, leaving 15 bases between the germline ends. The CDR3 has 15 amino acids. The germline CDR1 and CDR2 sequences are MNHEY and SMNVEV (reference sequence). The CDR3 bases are TGTGCCAGCAGTTTTTTAACAGGAAAATTTTCACCCCTCCACTTT. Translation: CASSFLTGKFSPLHF.

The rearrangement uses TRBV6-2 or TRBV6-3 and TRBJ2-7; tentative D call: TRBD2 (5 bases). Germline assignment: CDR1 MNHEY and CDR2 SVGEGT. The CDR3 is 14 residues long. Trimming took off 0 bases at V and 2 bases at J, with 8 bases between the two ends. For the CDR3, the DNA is TGTGCCAGCAGTTACTCGGCACTAGCCTACGAGCAGTACTTC. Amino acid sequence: CASSYSALAYEQYF.